This T cell receptor beta chain was documented in a study of blood T cell repertoires in COVID-19. Background on the study: In each case, the material was cDNA or gDNA derived from T cells, B-cell-depleted T cells, or PBMCs.

Sequencing was performed with immunoSEQ multiplex PCR; in TCRdb, only in-frame clones are kept and a portion is missing. The data show about 280,000 clones, roughly 86% seen once. This clone has just a few counts. The CDR3 runs to 13 residues. The V and J ends lost 3 bases and 7 bases, in that order; junction bases with no gene match: 6. Germline values: CDR1 SGHRS, CDR2 YFSETQ. This clonotype was sampled from a man between 18 and 29 years old with active or convalescent COVID-19. The source material was peripheral blood. This chain links TRBV5-1 with TRBJ1-1; 7 positions agree with TRBD1. CDR3 sequence reads: CASSSRQGYEAFF. For the CDR3, the DNA is TGCGCCAGCAGCTCTCGACAGGGCTATGAAGCTTTCTTT.